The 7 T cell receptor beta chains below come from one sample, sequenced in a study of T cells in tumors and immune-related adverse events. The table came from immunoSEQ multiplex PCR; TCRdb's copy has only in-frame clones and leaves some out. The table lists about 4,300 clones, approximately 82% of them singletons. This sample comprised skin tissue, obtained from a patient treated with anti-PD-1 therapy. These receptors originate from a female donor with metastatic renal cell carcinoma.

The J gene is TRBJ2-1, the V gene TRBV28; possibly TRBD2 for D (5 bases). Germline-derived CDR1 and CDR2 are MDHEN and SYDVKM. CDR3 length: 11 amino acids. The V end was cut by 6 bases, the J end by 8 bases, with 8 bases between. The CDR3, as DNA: TGTGCCAGCAGAGAGGGTTATGAGCAGTTCTTC. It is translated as CASREGYEQFF.

In nucleotides, the CDR3 is TGTGCCAGCAGTTTATTGAGGCGACAGGGCGGATACAATGAGCAGTTCTTC. Translation: CASSLLRRQGGYNEQFF. The rearrangement joins TRBV27 to TRBJ2-1; 7 nucleotides align to TRBD1. V was clipped by 1 base and J by 4 bases; unmatched bases: 10. This CDR3 is 17 amino acids long. Germline CDR1 reads MNHEY; CDR2 reads SMNVEV (reference sequence).

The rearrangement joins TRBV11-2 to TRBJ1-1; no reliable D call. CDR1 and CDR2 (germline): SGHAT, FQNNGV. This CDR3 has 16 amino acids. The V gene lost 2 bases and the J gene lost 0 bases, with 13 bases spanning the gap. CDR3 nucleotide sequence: TGTGCCAGCAGCTTATTAGCTCACCGTATGAACACTGAAGCTTTCTTT. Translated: CASSLLAHRMNTEAFF.

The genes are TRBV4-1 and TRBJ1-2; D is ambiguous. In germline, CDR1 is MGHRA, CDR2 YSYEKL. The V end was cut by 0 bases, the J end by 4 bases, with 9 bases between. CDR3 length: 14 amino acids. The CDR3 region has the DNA TGCGCCAGCAGCCAAGATTCTACAGTCTATGGCTACACCTTC. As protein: CASSQDSTVYGYTF.

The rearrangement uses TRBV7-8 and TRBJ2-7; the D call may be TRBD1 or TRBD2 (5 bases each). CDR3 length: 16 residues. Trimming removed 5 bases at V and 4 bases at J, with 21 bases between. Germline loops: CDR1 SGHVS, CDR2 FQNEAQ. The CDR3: CASSRYAGTTGYEQYF. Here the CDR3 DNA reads TGTGCCAGCAGCCGATACGCCGGGACGACGGGTTACGAGCAGTACTTC.

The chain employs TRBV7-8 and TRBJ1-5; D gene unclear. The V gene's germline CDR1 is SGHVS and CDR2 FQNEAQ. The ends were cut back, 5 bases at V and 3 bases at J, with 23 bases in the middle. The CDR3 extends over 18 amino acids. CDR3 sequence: CASSAPPRTLPINQPQHF. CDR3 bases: TGTGCCAGCAGCGCGCCTCCAAGGACTTTGCCCATCAATCAGCCCCAGCATTTT.

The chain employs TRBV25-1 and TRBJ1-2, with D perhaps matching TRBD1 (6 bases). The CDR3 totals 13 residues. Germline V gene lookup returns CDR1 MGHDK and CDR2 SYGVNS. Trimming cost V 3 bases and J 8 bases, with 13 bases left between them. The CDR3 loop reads CASSDTGTRGYTF. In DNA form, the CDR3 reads TGTGCCAGCAGTGACACTGGGACAAGAGGCTACACCTTC.